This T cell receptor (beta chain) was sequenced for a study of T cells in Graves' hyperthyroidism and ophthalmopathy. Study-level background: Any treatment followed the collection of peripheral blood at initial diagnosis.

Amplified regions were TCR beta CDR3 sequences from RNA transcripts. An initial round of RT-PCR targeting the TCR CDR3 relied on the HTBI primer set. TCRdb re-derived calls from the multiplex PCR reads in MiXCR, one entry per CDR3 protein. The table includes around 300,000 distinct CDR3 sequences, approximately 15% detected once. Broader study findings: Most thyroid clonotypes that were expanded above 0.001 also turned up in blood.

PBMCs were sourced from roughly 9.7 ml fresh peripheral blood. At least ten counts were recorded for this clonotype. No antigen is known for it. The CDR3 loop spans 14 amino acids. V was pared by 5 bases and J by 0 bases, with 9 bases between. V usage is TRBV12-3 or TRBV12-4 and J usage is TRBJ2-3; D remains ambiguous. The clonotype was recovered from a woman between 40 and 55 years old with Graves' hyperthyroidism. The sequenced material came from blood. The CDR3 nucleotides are TGTGCCAGCAGTCCTTTGGGGAGCACAGATACGCAGTATTTT. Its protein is CASSPLGSTDTQYF.